The clone carrying this TCR beta chain was found once. The antigen is unknown. The data derive from a study of T cell responses to AZD1222 COVID-19 vaccine. Trimming stripped 2 bases from V and 4 bases from J, with 9 bases between. The CDR3 is 13 amino acids. General study results and limits: Sampled repertoires all dated from after the peak T cell response. Mapped onto spike, vaccine-associated CD4 TCRs spanned it and were dominant at 160-218 and 743-854. Seropositive status at baseline applied to only a handful of AZD1222 recipients.

TCRdb's table, derived via immunoSEQ multiplex PCR, lists solely in-frame clones and lacks some. The profile shows 120,000 to 150,000 clones, around 91% of them singletons. The sequenced sample was peripheral blood, obtained on day 0 of AZD1222 vaccination. The rearrangement links TRBV12-3 or TRBV12-4 to TRBJ2-7, with D tentatively TRBD1 (5 bases). The TCR sequence derives from an adult in good health. For the CDR3, the DNA is TGTGCCAGCAGTTTAAGGACAAAGTACGAGCAGTACTTC. This codes for CASSLRTKYEQYF.